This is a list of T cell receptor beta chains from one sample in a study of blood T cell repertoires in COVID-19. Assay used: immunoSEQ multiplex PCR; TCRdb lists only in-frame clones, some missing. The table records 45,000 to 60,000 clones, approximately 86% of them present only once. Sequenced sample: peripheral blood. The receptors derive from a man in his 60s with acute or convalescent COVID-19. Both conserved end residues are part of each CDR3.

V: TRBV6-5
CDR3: CASRVTGVQPQHF

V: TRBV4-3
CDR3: CASSPQGSVHEQYF

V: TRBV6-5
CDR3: CASSRDSRANYGYTF

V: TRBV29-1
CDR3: CSVSGRGSNEKLFF

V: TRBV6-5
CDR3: CASSQGAGSNQPQHF

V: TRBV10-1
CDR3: CASKGREKNEQFF

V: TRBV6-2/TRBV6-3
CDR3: CASSTLAGESTDTQYF

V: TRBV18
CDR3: CASSPQALDTEAFF

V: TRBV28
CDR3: CASRGRGYEQYF

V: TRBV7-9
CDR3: CASSLQGQGNSYEQYF

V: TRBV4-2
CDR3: CASSPGLAGVSGTGELFF

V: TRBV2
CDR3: CASSPQGGTRTEAFF

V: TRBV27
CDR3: CASRYPQREYISEQFF

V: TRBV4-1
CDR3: CASSQVWTDTGELFF

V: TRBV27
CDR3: CASSLAGGTEAFF

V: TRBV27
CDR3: CASSFRDTVSYGYTF

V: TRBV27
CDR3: CASSLESGLVSEAFF

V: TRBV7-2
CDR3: CASSTGTAQNQPQHF

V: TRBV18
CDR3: CASSPGQGGHSPLHF

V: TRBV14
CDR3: CASSQGWDIPQAYSNQPQHF

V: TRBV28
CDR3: CAINGASGYPEQFF

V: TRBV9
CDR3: CASSFRTEGNTEAFF

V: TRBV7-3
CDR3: CASSSGTGLANYGYTF

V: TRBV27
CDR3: CASSLDLGGLAFF

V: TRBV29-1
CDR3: CSVEDPWATNSPLHF

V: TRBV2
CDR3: CASSDRDTIYF

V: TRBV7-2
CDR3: CASSPAFGYTF

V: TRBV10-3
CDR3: CASGTSGGGDTQYF

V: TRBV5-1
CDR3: CASSNNPGTETYEQYF

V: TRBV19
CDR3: CARTGQNQKPQHF

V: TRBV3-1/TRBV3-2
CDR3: CASSLVSGISTDTQYF